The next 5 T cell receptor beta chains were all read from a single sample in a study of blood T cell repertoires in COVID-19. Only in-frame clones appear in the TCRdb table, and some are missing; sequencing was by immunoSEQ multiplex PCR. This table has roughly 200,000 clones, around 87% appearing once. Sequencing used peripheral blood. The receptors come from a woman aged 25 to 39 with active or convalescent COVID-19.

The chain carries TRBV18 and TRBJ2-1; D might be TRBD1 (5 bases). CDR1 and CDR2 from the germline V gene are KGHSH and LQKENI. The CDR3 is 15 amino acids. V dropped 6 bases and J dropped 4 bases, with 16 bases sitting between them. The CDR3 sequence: CASSVNFDRYNEQFF. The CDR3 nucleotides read TGTGCCAGCTCGGTGAATTTTGACAGATACAATGAGCAGTTCTTC.

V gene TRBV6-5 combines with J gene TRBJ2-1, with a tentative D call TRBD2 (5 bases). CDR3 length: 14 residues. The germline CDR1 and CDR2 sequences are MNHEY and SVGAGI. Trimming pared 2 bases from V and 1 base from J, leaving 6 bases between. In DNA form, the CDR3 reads TGTGCCAGCAGTTACAGCGGTTCCTACAATGAGCAGTTCTTC. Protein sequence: CASSYSGSYNEQFF.

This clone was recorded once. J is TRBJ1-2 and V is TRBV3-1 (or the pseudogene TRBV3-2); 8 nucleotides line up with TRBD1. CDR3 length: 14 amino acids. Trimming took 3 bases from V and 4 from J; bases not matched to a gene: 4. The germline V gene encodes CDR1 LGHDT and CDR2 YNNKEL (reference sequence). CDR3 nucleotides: TGTGCCAGCAGCCAGGGGGACAGGTCCTATGGCTACACCTTC. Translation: CASSQGDRSYGYTF.

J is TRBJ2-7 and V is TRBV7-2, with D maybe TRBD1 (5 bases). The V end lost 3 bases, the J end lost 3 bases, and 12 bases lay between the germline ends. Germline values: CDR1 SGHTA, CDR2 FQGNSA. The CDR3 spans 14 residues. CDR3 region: CASSFDSSNYEQYF. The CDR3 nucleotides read TGTGCCAGCAGCTTTGACAGTAGTAACTACGAGCAGTACTTC.

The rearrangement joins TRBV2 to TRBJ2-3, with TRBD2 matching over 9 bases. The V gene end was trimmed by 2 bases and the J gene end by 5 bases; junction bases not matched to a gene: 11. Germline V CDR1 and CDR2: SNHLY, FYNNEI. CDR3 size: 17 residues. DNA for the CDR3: TGTGCCAGCAGTGAATGGGGGGCGGGAGGGGCAATAGATACGCAGTATTTT. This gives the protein CASSEWGAGGAIDTQYF.